Listed below are T cell receptor beta chains from one sample, sequenced in a study of blood T cell repertoires in COVID-19. Method: immunoSEQ multiplex PCR; TCRdb's copy keeps in-frame clones and lacks some. The data hold about 320,000 clones, with roughly 85% observed a single time. Sequencing was performed on PBMCs or T cells enriched from blood (not recorded which). The origin of the receptors is a woman in her 30s who had been exposed to COVID-19. The CDR3 runs from the conserved cysteine through the conserved F or W. Fields, in order: clone size, V gene, J gene, D gene, CDR3 DNA, CDR3 protein. The D gene is left open where the match is weak. Only some rows state a clone size, as once, few, many or a class for expanded clones.

size: once
V: TRBV4-1
J: TRBJ1-3
D: TRBD1
DNA: TGCGCCAGCAGCCGCCGGGACAGGGGTTCTGGAAACACCATATATTTT
CDR3: CASSRRDRGSGNTIYF

size: once
V: TRBV30
J: TRBJ1-2
D: TRBD1
DNA: TGTGCCTGGAACAAGGGTGGCAGGGGGCATGGCTACACCTTC
CDR3: CAWNKGGRGHGYTF

size: NA
V: TRBV7-9
J: TRBJ2-1
D: TRBD2
DNA: TGTGCCAGCAGCCTGGAAGTGGGGGGGTCCCACAATGAGCAGTTCTTC
CDR3: CASSLEVGGSHNEQFF

size: NA
V: TRBV11-2
J: TRBJ2-7
D: TRBD2
DNA: TGTGCCAGCAGCTTAGAGCTAGCGGGAGGGTTATTCGACGAGCAGTACTTC
CDR3: CASSLELAGGLFDEQYF

size: NA
V: TRBV14
J: TRBJ2-7
D: NA
DNA: TGTGCCAGCAGCCAAGAGGGGGCGGGAGCCCTCTCCTACGAGCAGTACTTC
CDR3: CASSQEGAGALSYEQYF

size: few
V: TRBV5-5
J: TRBJ2-7
D: NA
DNA: TGTGCCAGCAGCTTTTCAGGGTCCTACGAGCAGTACTTC
CDR3: CASSFSGSYEQYF

size: once
V: TRBV4-3
J: TRBJ2-2
D: NA
DNA: TGCGCCAGCAGCCATCTGGGGGCAGGCCGTGGGGAGCTGTTTTTT
CDR3: CASSHLGAGRGELFF

size: NA
V: TRBV5-4
J: TRBJ2-7
D: NA
DNA: TGTGCCAGCAGCTTGAACCCACAGGCTACCTACGAGCAGTACTTC
CDR3: CASSLNPQATYEQYF

size: NA
V: TRBV6-6
J: TRBJ2-7
D: TRBD2
DNA: TGTGCCAGCAGCCAATCGGGACTAGCGGGAGACGAGCAGTACTTC
CDR3: CASSQSGLAGDEQYF

size: NA
V: TRBV6-1
J: TRBJ2-5
D: NA
DNA: TGTGCCAGCAGTGAATGGAAACGCGAGGTCCTTAGAACTATTCAAGAGACCCAGTACTTC
CDR3: CASSEWKREVLRTIQETQYF

size: NA
V: TRBV3-1/TRBV3-2
J: TRBJ2-1
D: TRBD2
DNA: TGTGCCAGCAGCCAACGGACTAGCGGTTACAATGAGCAGTTCTTC
CDR3: CASSQRTSGYNEQFF

size: NA
V: TRBV14
J: TRBJ1-1
D: TRBD1
DNA: TGTGCCAGCAGCCTTAGGACAGGGGGCTCTATGGACACTGAAGCTTTCTTT
CDR3: CASSLRTGGSMDTEAFF

size: NA
V: TRBV6-2/TRBV6-3
J: TRBJ2-3
D: NA
DNA: TGTGCCAGCAGCCCTAGCCGGGGCGGGGGCACAGATACGCAGTATTTT
CDR3: CASSPSRGGGTDTQYF

size: few
V: TRBV29-1
J: TRBJ1-1
D: NA
DNA: TGCAGCGTCAACAGGGAATTGAACACTGAAGCTTTCTTT
CDR3: CSVNRELNTEAFF

size: NA
V: TRBV7-2
J: TRBJ1-2
D: NA
DNA: TGTGCCAGCAGCTTAGCGAAGGAGTACTATGGCTACACCTTC
CDR3: CASSLAKEYYGYTF

size: NA
V: TRBV7-2
J: TRBJ2-5
D: TRBD2
DNA: TGTGCCAGTAGCGGGGGGGGTTTAGAGACCCAGTACTTC
CDR3: CASSGGGLETQYF

size: NA
V: TRBV7-3
J: TRBJ1-5
D: NA
DNA: TGTGCCAGCAGTCCCGACGGGTGGGGCCAGCCCCAGCATTTT
CDR3: CASSPDGWGQPQHF

size: NA
V: TRBV30
J: TRBJ1-2
D: NA
DNA: TGTGCCTGGAGTGCGCCGGGTCTATTATGGAGCTACACCTTC
CDR3: CAWSAPGLLWSYTF

size: NA
V: TRBV11-2
J: TRBJ1-2
D: TRBD1
DNA: TGTGCCAGCAGCTTAGATAATTCGCCAGGGGGTGGCTACACCTTC
CDR3: CASSLDNSPGGGYTF

size: NA
V: TRBV5-6
J: TRBJ2-3
D: NA
DNA: TGTGCCAGCAGCTTGGCTGACAACACAGATACGCAGTATTTT
CDR3: CASSLADNTDTQYF

size: once
V: TRBV2
J: TRBJ1-4
D: TRBD1
DNA: TGTGCCAGCAGTGAAACAGGGGGCCGGGCTAATGAAAAACTGTTTTTT
CDR3: CASSETGGRANEKLFF

size: NA
V: TRBV19
J: TRBJ1-5
D: NA
DNA: TGTGCCAGTAGTGCCCCAGGGAGGAATCAGCCCCAGCATTTT
CDR3: CASSAPGRNQPQHF

size: NA
V: TRBV7-2
J: TRBJ1-2
D: NA
DNA: TGTGCCAGCAGCTTAGAAGGGGAAGCTAACTATGGCTACACCTTC
CDR3: CASSLEGEANYGYTF

size: NA
V: TRBV4-3
J: TRBJ1-4
D: TRBD1
DNA: TGCGCCAGCAGCCAGGGACAGGGGGGGGAAAAACTGTTTTTT
CDR3: CASSQGQGGEKLFF

size: NA
V: TRBV19
J: TRBJ1-5
D: NA
DNA: TGTGCCAGTAACGCGGGGATTAAAAGCAATCAGCCCCAGCATTTT
CDR3: CASNAGIKSNQPQHF

size: few
V: TRBV28
J: TRBJ1-5
D: NA
DNA: TGTGCCAGCAGTTTATCCCCCAGGAACGGCAATCAGCCCCAGCATTTT
CDR3: CASSLSPRNGNQPQHF

size: few
V: TRBV6-2/TRBV6-3
J: TRBJ2-7
D: TRBD1
DNA: TGTGCCAGCAGTAAGGACGGGACAGGGGTCCACGAGCAGTACTTC
CDR3: CASSKDGTGVHEQYF

size: NA
V: TRBV5-4
J: TRBJ2-5
D: NA
DNA: TGTGCCAGCAGCTTGAGCTTGGGGGGAGGAAAGACCCAGTACTTC
CDR3: CASSLSLGGGKTQYF

size: NA
V: TRBV14
J: TRBJ1-3
D: NA
DNA: TGTGCCAGCAGCCAAGAATCGTACGAGACATTCGATAGAGGAAACACCATATATTTT
CDR3: CASSQESYETFDRGNTIYF

size: NA
V: TRBV12-3/TRBV12-4
J: TRBJ1-1
D: NA
DNA: TGTGCCAGCAGTCCCCCGGCCAGGTCTGAAGCTTTCTTT
CDR3: CASSPPARSEAFF

size: NA
V: TRBV14
J: TRBJ1-1
D: NA
DNA: TGTGCCAGCAGCCTGCAGGGGCTTGGTACTGAAGCTTTCTTT
CDR3: CASSLQGLGTEAFF

size: NA
V: TRBV19
J: TRBJ2-7
D: TRBD1
DNA: TGTGCCAGTAGCCATCGGGACAGTACCTACGAGCAGTACTTC
CDR3: CASSHRDSTYEQYF

size: NA
V: TRBV29-1
J: TRBJ2-3
D: TRBD2
DNA: TGCAGCGTGGGACTAGCGGGTGGCACAGATACGCAGTATTTT
CDR3: CSVGLAGGTDTQYF

size: NA
V: TRBV7-9
J: TRBJ2-7
D: TRBD2
DNA: TGTGCCAGCAGTCATGGCGCGGGAGGGCCGCTCGAGCAGTACTTC
CDR3: CASSHGAGGPLEQYF

size: NA
V: TRBV20-1
J: TRBJ1-1
D: NA
DNA: TGCAGTGCTATACAAAACACTGAAGCTTTCTTT
CDR3: CSAIQNTEAFF

size: NA
V: TRBV4-3
J: TRBJ2-2
D: TRBD2
DNA: TGCGCCAGCAGCCAAGATTGGCTAGCGGCCGGGGAGCTGTTTTTT
CDR3: CASSQDWLAAGELFF